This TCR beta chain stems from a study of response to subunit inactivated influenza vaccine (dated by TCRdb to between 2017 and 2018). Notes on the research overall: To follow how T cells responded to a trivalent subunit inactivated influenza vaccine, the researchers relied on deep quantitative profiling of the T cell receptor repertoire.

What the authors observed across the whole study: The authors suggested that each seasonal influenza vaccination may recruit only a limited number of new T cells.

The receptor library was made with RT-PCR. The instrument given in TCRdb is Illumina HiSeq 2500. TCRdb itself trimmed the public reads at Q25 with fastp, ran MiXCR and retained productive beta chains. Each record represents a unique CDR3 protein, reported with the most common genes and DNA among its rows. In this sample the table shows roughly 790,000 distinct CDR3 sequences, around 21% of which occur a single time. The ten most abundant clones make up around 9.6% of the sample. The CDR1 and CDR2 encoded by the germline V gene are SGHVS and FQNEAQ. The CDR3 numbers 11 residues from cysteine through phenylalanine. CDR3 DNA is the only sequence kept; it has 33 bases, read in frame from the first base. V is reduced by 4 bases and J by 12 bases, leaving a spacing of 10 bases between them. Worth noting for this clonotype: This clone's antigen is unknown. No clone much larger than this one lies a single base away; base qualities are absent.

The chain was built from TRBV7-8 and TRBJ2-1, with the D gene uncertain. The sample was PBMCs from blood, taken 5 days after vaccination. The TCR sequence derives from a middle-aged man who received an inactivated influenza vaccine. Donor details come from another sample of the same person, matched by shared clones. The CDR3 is CASSYLVGQFF. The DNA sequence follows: TGTGCCAGCAGCTACTTAGTTGGGCAGTTCTTC. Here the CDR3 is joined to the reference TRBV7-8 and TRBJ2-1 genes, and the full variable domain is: GAGVSQSPRYKVAKRGQDVALRCDPISGHVSLFWYQQALGQGPEFLTYFQNEAQLDKSGLPSDRFFAERPEGSVSTLKIQRTQQEDSAVYLCASSYLVGQFFGPGTRLTVL.